This TCR beta chain was captured by sequencing in a study of blood T cell repertoires in COVID-19. Original analysis: Estimates of nucleated cell counts were drawn from the amplification of reference gene primers. The repertoire was sequenced with immunoSEQ multiplex PCR; TCRdb's copy has only in-frame clones and lacks some. V, J and clone size are those of that table, while D and trimming were read from the DNA. The sample shows under 350,000 clones, around 85% of them seen only once. This clone was found once. V was shortened by 3 bases and J by 7 bases, with 19 bases between the two germline ends. Germline values: CDR1 SGHTA, CDR2 FQGNSA. CDR3 length equals 17 residues.

This clonotype was obtained from a woman aged 40 to 50 with acute COVID-19. The chain is built from TRBV7-2 and TRBJ1-6, with D possibly matching TRBD1 (6 bases). Sequencing used PBMCs or T cells enriched from blood (not recorded which). The CDR3 here is CASSFLSKTGNNSPLHF. As DNA, the CDR3 is TGTGCCAGCAGCTTTCTCTCGAAAACAGGGAACAATTCACCCCTCCACTTT.